This T cell receptor (beta chain) came from a study of molecular identifiers for immune sequencing clone quantification. The wider study: Replicate experiments divided RNA from around 20,000 or 100,000 naive CD8 cells into five parts and sequenced four.

Study conclusions and caveats: Because of identical TCR molecules sharing a barcode, sizes of highly expanded clones could be underestimated.

Preparation methods for the bulk TCR libraries were those previously described, with listed TCR primers. A single record per CDR3 protein comes from TCRdb applying MiXCR to the PCR reads. This sample has 35,000 to 45,000 distinct CDR3 sequences, with 19% found just once. The trim removed 3 bases at V and 2 bases at J, leaving 4 bases unmatched. Per germline, CDR1 LNHDA and CDR2 SQIVND (reference sequence). This CDR3 comprises 14 residues. This clonotype was seen many times. Its target is unknown. This TCR was sampled from a human donor in good health. Some libraries in this study had Jurkat cell RNA spiked in. The sample comprised naive CD8+ T cells from blood, with Jurkat cell RNA spiked in. Subset given: FACS-sorted CD8+CD4-CCR7+CD45RA+ naive T cells. The chain combines TRBV19 with TRBJ2-7; 7 nucleotides match TRBD1. CDR3: CASSIGQGAYEQYF. The CDR3 coding sequence is TGTGCCAGTAGTATCGGGCAGGGGGCCTACGAGCAGTACTTC.